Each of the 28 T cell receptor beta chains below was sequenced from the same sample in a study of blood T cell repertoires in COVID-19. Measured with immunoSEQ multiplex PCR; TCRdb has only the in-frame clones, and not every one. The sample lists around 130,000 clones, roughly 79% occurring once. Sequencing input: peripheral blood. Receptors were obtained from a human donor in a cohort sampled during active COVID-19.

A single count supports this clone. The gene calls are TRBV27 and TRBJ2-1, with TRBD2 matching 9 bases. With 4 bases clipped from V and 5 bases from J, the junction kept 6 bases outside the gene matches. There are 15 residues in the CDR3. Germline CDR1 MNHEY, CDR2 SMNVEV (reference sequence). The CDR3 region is CASSSLAGTHNEQFF. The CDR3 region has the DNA TGTGCCAGCAGTTCCCTAGCGGGGACTCACAATGAGCAGTTCTTC.

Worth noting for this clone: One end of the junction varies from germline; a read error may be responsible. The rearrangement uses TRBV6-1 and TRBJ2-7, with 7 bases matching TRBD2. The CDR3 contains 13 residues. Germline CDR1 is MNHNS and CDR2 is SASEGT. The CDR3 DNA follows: TGTGCCAGCAGTGAAGGGGGGGGTCTCCTTTCGGACTTC. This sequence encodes CASSEGGGLLSDF.

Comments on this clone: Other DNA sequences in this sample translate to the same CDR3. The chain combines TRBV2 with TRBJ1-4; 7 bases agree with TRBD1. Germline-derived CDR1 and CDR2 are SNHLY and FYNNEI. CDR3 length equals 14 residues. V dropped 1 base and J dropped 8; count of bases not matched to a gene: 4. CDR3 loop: CASSEDRGREKLFF. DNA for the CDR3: TGTGCCAGCAGTGAAGACAGGGGTAGGGAAAAACTGTTTTTT. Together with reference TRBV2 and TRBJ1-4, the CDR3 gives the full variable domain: EPEVTQTPSHQVTQMGQEVILRCVPISNHLYFYWYRQILGQKVEFLVSFYNNEISEKSEIFDDQFSVERPDGSNFTLKIRSTKLEDSAMYFCASSEDRGREKLFFGSGTQLSVL.

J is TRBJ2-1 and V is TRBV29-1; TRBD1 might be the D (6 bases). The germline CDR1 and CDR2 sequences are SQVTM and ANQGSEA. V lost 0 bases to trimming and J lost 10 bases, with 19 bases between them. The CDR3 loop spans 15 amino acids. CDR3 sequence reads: CSVEDPGTRLNEQFF. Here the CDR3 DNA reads TGCAGCGTTGAAGATCCGGGGACAAGGTTAAACGAGCAGTTCTTC.

The CDR3 spells CASSRPLAGGRETQYF. The CDR3 nucleotides are TGTGCCAGCAGCCGTCCCTTAGCGGGGGGGCGAGAGACCCAGTACTTC. The rearrangement links TRBV3-1 (or the pseudogene TRBV3-2) to TRBJ2-5; the match to TRBD2 covers 11 bases. Germline CDR1 is LGHDT and CDR2 is YNNKEL (reference sequence). CDR3 length equals 16 residues. J was trimmed by 4 bases and V by 4 bases; bases with no gene match: 8.

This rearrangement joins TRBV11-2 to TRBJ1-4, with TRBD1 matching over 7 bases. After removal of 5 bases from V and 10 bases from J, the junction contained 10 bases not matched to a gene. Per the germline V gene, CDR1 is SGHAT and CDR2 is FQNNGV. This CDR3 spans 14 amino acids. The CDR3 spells CASSLTGVRGKLFF. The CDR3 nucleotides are TGTGCCAGCAGCCTTACAGGGGTCAGAGGAAAACTGTTTTTT.

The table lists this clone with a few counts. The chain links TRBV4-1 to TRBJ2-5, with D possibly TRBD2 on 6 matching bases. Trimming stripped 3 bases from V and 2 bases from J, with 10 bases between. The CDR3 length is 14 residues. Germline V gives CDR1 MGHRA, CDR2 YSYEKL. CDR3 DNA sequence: TGCGCCAGCAGCCAGGGACTTAGGCAAGAGACCCAGTACTTC. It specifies CASSQGLRQETQYF.

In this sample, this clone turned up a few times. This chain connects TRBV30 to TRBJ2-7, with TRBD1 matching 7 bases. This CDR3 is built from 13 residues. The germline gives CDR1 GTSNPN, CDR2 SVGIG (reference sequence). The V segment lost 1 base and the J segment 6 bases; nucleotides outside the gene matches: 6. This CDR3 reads CAWSATGSREQYF. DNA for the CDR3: TGTGCCTGGAGTGCGACAGGGTCTCGCGAGCAGTACTTC. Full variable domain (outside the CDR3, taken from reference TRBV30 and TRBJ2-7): SQTIHQWPATLVQPVGSPLSLECTVEGTSNPNLYWYRQAAGRGLQLLFYSVGIGQISSEVPQNLSASRPQDRQFILSSKKLLLSDSGFYLCAWSATGSREQYFGPGTRLTVT.

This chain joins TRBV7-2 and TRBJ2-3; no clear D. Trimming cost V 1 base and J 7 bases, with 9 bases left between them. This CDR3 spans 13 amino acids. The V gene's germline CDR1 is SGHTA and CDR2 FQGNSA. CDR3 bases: TGTGCCAGCAGCTTAGTACGAGGTAATACGCAGTATTTT. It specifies CASSLVRGNTQYF.

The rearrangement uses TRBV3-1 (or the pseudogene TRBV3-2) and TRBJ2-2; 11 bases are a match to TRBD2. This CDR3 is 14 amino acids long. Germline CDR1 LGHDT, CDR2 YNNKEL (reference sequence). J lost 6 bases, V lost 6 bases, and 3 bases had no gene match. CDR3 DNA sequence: TGTGCCAGCAGTCATAGCGGGGGGGCCGGGGAGCTGTTTTTT. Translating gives CASSHSGGAGELFF.

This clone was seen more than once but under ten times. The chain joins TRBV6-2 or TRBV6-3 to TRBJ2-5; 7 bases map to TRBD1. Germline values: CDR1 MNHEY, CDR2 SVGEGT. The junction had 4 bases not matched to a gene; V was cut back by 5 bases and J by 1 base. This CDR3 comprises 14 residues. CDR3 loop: CASSNWDSQETQYF. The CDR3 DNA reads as TGTGCCAGCAGTAACTGGGACAGCCAAGAGACCCAGTACTTC.

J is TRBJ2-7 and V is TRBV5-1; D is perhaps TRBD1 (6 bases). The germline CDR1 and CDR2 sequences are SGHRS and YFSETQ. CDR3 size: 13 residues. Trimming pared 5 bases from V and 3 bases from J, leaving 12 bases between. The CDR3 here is CASSSGRGYEQYF. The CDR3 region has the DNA TGCGCCAGCAGTTCCGGCAGGGGCTACGAGCAGTACTTC.

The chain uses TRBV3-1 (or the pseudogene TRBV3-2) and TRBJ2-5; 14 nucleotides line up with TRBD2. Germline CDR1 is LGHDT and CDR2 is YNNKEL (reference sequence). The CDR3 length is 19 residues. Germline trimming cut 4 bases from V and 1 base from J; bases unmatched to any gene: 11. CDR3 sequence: CASSRRLAGGPGAQETQYF. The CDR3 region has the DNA TGTGCCAGCAGCCGTCGACTAGCGGGGGGGCCGGGGGCCCAAGAGACCCAGTACTTC.

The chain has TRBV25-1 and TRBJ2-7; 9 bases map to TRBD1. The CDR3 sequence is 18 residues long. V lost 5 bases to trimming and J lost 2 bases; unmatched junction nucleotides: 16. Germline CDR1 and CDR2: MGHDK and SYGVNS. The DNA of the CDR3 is TGTGCCAGCAGTCCTCTGGGACAGGGAATGGAGAAACCCTACGAGCAGTACTTC. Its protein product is CASSPLGQGMEKPYEQYF.

Here the CDR3 reads CASSPGQGFVEQYF. The CDR3 DNA reads as TGTGCCAGCAGTCCGGGACAGGGGTTTGTCGAGCAGTACTTC. J is TRBJ2-7 and V is TRBV6-5; 10 nucleotides align to TRBD1. Germline V gene lookup returns CDR1 MNHEY and CDR2 SVGAGI. The CDR3 extends over 14 amino acids. The junction had 7 bases not matched to a gene; V was cut back by 5 bases and J by 6 bases.

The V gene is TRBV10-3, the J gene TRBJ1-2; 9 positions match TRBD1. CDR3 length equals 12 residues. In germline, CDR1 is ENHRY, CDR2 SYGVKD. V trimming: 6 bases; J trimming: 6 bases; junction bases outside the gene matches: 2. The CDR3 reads CAIRTGGDGYTF. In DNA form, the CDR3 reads TGTGCCATCAGGACAGGGGGGGATGGCTACACCTTC.

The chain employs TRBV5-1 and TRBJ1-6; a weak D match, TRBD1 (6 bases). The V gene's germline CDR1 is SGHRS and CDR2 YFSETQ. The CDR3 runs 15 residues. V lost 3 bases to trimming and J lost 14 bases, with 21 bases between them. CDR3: CASSSGGGPEGALHF. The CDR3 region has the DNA TGCGCCAGCAGCTCTGGTGGCGGTCCAGAGGGGGCCCTCCACTTT.

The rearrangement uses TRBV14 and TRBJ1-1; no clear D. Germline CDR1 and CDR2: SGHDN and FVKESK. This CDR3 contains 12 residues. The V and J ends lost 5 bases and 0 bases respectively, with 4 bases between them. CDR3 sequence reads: CASSEVNTEAFF. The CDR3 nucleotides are TGTGCCAGCAGCGAGGTGAACACTGAAGCTTTCTTT.

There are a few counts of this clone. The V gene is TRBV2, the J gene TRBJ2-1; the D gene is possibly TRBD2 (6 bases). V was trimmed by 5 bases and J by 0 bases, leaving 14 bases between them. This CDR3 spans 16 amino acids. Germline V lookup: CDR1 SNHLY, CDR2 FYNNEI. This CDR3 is CASSLISGASYNEQFF. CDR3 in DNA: TGTGCCAGCAGTTTGATTAGCGGAGCCTCCTACAATGAGCAGTTCTTC. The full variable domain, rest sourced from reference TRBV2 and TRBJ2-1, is EPEVTQTPSHQVTQMGQEVILRCVPISNHLYFYWYRQILGQKVEFLVSFYNNEISEKSEIFDDQFSVERPDGSNFTLKIRSTKLEDSAMYFCASSLISGASYNEQFFGPGTRLTVL.

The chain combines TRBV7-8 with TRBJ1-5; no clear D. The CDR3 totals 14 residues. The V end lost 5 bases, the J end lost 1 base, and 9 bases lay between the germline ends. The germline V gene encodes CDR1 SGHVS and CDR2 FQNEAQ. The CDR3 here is CASSPVRSNQPQHF. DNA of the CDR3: TGTGCCAGCAGCCCCGTTCGGAGCAATCAGCCCCAGCATTTT.

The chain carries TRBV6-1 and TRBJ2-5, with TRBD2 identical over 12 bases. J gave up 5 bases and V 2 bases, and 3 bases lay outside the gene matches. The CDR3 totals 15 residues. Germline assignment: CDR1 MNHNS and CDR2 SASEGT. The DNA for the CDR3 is TGTGCCAGCAGTGAACTAGCGGGGGGGCCGGAGACCCAGTACTTC. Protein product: CASSELAGGPETQYF.

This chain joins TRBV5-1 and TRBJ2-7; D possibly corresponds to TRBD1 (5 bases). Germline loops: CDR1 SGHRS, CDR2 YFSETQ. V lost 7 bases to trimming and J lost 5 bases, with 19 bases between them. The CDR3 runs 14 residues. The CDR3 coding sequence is TGCGCCAGCGGGCTTCAAGGCAGGGATCACGAGCAGTACTTC. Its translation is CASGLQGRDHEQYF. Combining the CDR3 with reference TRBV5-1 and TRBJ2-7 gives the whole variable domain KAGVTQTPRYLIKTRGQQVTLSCSPISGHRSVSWYQQTPGQGLQFLFEYFSETQRNKGNFPGRFSGRQFSNSRSEMNVSTLELGDSALYLCASGLQGRDHEQYFGPGTRLTVT.

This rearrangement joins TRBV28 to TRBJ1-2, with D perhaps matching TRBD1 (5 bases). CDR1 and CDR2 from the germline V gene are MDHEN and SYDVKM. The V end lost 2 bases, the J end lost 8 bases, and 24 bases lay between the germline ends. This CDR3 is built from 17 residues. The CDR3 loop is CASSLIFGASSLRGYTF. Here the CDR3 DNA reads TGTGCCAGCAGTTTAATATTTGGGGCCAGCAGTCTCCGAGGCTACACCTTC.

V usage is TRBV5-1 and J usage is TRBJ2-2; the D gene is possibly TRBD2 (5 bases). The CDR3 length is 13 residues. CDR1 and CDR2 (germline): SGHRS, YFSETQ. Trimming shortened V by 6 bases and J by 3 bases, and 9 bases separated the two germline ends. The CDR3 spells CASTKRDTGELFF. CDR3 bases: TGCGCCAGCACCAAGAGGGACACCGGGGAGCTGTTTTTT.

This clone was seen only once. In DNA, the CDR3 is TGTGCCAGCAGCCTACAGGGTTGGAACACTGAAGCTTTCTTT. The encoded protein is CASSLQGWNTEAFF. This chain uses TRBV5-8 with TRBJ1-1, with a tentative D call TRBD1 (6 bases). This CDR3 region has 14 residues. Looked up from germline, CDR1 is SGHTS and CDR2 is YDEGEE. Trimming removed 4 bases at V and 1 base at J, with 11 bases between.

The CDR3 DNA reads TGTGCCAGCAGCCCAACAGGGGCCCTCACAGATACGCAGTATTTT. This gives the protein CASSPTGALTDTQYF. V is TRBV7-3 and J is TRBJ2-3; 7 nucleotides agree with TRBD1. This CDR3 is built from 15 residues. V shed 5 bases and J 2 bases; nucleotides not matched to a gene: 7. Germline-derived CDR1 and CDR2 are SGHTA and FQGTGA.

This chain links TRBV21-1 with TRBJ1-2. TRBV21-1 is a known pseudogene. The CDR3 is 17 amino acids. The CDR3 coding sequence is TGTGCCAGCAGCCGCGCGGTCGGGGAGGACCCAGACTATGGCTACACCTTC. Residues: CASSRAVGEDPDYGYTF.

The CDR3 sequence is CASSLVGQGNSYEQYF. The CDR3 DNA is TGTGCCAGCAGCTTAGTAGGACAGGGAAATTCCTACGAGCAGTACTTC. This sequence joins TRBV13 and TRBJ2-7, with TRBD1 matching over 8 bases. The CDR3 is made up of 16 amino acids. V was clipped by 1 base and J by 1 base; unmatched bases: 6. Germline V gene lookup returns CDR1 PRHDT and CDR2 FYEKMQ (reference sequence).